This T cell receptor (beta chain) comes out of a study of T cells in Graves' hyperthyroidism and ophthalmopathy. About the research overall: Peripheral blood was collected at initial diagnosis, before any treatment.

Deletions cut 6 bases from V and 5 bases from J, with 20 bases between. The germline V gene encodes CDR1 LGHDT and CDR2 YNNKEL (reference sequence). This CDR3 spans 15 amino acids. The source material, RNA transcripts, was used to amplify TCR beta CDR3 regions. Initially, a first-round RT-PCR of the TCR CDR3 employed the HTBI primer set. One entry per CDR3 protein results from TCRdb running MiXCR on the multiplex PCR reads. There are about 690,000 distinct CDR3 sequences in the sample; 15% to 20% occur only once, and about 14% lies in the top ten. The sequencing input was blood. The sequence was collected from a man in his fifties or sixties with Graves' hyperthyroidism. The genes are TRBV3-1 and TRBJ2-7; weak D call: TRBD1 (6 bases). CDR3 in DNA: TGTGCCAGCAGGTCTCTACAGGGTACATCCCACGAGCAGTACTTC. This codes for CASRSLQGTSHEQYF.